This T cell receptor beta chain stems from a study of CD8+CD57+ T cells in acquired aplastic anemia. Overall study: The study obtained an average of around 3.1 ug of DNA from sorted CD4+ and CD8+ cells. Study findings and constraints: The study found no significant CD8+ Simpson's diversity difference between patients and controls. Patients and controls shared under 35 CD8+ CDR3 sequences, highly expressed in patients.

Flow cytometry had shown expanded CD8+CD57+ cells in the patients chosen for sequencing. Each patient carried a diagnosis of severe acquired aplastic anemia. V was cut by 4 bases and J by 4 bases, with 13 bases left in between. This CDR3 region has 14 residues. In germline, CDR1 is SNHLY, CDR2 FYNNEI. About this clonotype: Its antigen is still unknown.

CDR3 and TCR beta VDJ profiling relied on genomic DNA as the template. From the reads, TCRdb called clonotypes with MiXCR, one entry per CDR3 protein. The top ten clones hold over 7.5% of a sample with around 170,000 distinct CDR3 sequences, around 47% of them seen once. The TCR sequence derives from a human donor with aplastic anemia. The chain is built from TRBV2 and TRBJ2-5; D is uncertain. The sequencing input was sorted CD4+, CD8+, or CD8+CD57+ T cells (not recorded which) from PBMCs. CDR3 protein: CASSARTGGETQYF. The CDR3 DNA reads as TGTGCCAGCAGTGCCCGGACGGGTGGAGAGACCCAGTACTTC. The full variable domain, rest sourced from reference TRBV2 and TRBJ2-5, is EPEVTQTPSHQVTQMGQEVILRCVPISNHLYFYWYRQILGQKVEFLVSFYNNEISEKSEIFDDQFSVERPDGSNFTLKIRSTKLEDSAMYFCASSARTGGETQYFGPGTRLLVL.